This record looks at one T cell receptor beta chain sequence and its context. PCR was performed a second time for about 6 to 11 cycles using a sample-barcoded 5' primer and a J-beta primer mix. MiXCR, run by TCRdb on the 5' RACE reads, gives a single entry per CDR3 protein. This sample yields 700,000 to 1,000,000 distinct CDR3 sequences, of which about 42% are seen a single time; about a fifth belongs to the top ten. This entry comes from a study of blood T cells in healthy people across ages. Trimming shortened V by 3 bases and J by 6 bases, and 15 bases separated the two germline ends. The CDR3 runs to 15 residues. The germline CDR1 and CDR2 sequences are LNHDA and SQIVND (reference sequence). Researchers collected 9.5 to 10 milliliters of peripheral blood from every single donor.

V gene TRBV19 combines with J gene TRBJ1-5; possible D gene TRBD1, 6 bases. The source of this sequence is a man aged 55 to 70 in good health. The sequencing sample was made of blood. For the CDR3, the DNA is TGTGCCAGTAGTATCCCACAGGGATCTACTCAGCCCCAGCATTTT. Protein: CASSIPQGSTQPQHF.